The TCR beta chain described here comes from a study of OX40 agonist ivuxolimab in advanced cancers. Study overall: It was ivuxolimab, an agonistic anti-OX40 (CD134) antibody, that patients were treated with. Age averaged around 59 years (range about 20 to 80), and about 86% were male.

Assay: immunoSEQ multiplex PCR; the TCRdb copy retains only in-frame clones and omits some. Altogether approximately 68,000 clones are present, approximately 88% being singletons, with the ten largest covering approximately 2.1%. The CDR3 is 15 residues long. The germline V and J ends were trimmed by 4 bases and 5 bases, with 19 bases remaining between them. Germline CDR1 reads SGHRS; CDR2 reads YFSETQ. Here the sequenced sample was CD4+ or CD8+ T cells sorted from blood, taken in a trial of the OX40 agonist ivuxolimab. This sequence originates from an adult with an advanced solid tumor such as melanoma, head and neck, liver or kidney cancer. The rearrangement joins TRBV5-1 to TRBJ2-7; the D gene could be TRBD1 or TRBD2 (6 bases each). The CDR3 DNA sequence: TGCGCCAGCAGCCCCCTGGCGTACGGGGGCGACGAGCAGTACTTC. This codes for CASSPLAYGGDEQYF.